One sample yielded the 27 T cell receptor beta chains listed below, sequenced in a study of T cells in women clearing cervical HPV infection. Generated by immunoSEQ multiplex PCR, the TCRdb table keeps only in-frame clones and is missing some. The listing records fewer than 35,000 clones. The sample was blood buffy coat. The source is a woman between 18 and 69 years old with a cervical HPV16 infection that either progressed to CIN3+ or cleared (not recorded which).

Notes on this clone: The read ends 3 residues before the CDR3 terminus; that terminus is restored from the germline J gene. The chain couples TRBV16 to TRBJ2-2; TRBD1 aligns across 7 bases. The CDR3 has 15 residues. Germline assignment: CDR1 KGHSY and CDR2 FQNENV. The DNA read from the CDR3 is TGTGCCAGCAGCCATAGGACAGGTCTTAATGAAAAG. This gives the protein CASSHRTGLNEK. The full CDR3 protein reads CASSHRTGLNEKLFF.

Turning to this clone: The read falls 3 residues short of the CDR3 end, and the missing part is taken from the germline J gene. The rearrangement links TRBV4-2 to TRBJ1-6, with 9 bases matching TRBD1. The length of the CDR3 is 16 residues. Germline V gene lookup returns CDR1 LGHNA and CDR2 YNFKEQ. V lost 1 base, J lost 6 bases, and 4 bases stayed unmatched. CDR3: CASSQARQGVNSPLHF. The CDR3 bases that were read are TGTGCCAGCAGCCAAGCCCGACAGGGGGTTAATTCACCC.

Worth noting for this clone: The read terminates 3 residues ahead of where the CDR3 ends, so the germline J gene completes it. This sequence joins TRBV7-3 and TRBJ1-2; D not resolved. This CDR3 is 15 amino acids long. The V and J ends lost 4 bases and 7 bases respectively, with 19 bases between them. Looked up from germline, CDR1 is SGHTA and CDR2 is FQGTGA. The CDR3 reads CASSSNQPGVGGYTF. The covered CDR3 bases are TGTGCCAGCAGCTCTAATCAACCGGGTGTTGGTGGC.

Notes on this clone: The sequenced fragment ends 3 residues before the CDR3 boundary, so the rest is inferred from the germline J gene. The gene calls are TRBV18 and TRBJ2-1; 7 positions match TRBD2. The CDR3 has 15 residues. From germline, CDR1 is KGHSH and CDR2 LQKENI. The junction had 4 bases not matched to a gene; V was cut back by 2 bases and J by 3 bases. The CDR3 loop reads CASSPESGIYNEQFF. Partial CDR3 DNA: TGTGCCAGCTCACCAGAGAGCGGGATCTACAATGAG.

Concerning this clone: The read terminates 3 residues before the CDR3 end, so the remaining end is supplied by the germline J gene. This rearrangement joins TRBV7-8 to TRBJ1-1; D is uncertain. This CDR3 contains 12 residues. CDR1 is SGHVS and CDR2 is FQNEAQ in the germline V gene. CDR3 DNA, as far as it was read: TGTGCCAGCAGCTTAGCGAAGACAGAA. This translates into CASSLAKTE. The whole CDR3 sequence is CASSLAKTEAFF. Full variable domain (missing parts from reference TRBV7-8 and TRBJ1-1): GAGVSQSPRYKVAKRGQDVALRCDPISGHVSLFWYQQALGQGPEFLTYFQNEAQLDKSGLPSDRFFAERPEGSVSTLKIQRTQQEDSAVYLCASSLAKTEAFFGQGTRLTVV.

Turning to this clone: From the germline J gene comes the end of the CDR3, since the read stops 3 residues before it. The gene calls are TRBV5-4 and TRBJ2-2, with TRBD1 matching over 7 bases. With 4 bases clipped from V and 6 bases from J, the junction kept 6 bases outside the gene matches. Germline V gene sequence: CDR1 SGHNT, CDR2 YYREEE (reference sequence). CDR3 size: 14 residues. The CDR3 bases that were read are TGTGCCAGCAGCCAGACAGGGAGAGCCGGGGAG. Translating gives CASSQTGRAGE. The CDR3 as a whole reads CASSQTGRAGELFF.

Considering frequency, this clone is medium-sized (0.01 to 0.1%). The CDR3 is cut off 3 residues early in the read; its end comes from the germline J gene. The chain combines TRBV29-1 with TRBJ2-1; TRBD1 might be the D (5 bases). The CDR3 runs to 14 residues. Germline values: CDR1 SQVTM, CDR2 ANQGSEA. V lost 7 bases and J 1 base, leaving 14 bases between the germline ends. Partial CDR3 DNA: TGCAGCGCCGAAAGACAGACATCCTACAATGAG. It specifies CSAERQTSYNE. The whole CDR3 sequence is CSAERQTSYNEQFF.

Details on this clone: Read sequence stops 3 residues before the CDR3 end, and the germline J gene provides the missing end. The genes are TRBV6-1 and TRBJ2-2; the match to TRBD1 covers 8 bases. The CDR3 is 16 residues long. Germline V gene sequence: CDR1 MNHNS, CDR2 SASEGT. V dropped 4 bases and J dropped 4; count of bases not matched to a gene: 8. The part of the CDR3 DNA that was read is TGTGCCAGCAGTGCCCTCGGACAGGGTATCACCGGGGAG. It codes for CASSALGQGITGE. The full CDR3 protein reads CASSALGQGITGELFF.

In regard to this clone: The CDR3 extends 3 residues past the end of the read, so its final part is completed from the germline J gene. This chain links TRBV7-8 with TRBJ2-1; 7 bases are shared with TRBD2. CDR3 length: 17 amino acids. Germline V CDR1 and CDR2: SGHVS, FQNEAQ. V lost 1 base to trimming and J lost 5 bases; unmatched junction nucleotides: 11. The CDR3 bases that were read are TGTGCCAGCAGCTTAGGGGGAGGCGGGAGAAGAAACAATGAG. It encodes CASSLGGGGRRNNE. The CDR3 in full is CASSLGGGGRRNNEQFF.

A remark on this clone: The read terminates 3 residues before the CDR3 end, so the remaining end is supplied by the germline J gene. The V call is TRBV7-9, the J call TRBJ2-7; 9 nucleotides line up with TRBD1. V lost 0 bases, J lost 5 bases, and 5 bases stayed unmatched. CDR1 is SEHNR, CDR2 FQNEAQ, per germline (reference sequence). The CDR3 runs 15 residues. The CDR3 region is CASSLAGQGSDEQYF. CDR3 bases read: TGTGCCAGCAGCTTAGCGGGACAGGGATCCGACGAG.

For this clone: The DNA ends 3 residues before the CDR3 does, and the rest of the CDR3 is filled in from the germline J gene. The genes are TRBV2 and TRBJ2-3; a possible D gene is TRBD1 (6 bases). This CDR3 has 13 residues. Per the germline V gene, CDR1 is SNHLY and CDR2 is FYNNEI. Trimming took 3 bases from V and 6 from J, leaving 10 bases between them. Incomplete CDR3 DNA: TGTGCCAGCAGTGAGACAGGCGGCGATACG. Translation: CASSETGGDT. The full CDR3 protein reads CASSETGGDTQYF.

The DNA read from the CDR3 is TGCGCCAGCAGCATAACCCAGGGAGCCGGGGAG. Amino acid sequence: CASSITQGAGE. The complete CDR3 reads CASSITQGAGELFF. J is TRBJ2-2 and V is TRBV5-1; D could derive from TRBD1 or TRBD2 (5 bases each). The read comes to an end 3 residues before the CDR3 does, leaving the germline J gene to fill in the end. V was clipped by 4 bases and J by 6 bases, with 13 bases between them. The CDR3 is made up of 14 amino acids. The germline CDR1 and CDR2 sequences are SGHRS and YFSETQ.

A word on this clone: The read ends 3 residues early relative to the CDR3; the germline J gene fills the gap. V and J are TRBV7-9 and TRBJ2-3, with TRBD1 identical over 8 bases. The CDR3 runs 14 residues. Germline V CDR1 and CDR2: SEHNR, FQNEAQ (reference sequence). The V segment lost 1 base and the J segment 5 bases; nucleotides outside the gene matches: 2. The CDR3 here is CASSLGTGQDTQYF. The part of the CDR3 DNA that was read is TGTGCCAGCAGCTTAGGGACAGGGCAAGATACG.

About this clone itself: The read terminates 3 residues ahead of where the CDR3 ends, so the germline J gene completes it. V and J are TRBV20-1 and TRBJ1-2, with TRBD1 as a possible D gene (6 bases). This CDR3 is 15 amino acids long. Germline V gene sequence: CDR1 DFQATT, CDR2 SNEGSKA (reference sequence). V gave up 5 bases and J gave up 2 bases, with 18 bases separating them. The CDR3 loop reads CSALTRTDRNYGYTF. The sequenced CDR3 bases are TGCAGTGCTCTAACCCGGACGGACAGAAACTATGGC.

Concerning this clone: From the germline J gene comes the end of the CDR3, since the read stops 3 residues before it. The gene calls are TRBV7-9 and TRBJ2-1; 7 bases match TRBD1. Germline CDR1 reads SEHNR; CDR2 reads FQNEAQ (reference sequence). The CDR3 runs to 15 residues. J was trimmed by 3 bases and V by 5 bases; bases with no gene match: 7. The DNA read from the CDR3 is TGTGCCAGCAGCCCTCAGTCAGGGGGCTACAATGAG. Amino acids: CASSPQSGGYNE. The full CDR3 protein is CASSPQSGGYNEQFF.

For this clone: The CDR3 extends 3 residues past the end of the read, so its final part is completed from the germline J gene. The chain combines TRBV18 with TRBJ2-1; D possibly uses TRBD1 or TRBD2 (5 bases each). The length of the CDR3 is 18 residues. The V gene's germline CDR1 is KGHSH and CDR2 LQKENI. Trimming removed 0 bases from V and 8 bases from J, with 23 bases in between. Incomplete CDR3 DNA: TGTGCCAGCTCACCACCGGGAGCGTCCCGTTTGAGGGGCGATGAG. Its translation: CASSPPGASRLRGDE. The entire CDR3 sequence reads CASSPPGASRLRGDEQFF.

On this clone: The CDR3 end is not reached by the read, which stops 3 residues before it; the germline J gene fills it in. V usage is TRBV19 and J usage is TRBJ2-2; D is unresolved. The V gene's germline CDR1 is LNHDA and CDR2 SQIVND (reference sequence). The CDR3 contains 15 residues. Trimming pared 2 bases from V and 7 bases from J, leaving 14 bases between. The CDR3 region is CASSISLVVVGELFF. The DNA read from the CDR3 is TGTGCCAGTAGTATAAGTTTAGTGGTGGTCGGGGAG.

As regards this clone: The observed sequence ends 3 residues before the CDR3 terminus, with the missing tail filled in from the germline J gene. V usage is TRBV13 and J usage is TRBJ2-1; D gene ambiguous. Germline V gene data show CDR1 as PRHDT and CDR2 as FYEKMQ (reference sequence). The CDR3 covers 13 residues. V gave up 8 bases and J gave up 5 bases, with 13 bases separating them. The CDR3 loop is CASAQGSDNEQFF. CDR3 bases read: TGTGCCAGCGCCCAAGGAAGCGACAATGAG.

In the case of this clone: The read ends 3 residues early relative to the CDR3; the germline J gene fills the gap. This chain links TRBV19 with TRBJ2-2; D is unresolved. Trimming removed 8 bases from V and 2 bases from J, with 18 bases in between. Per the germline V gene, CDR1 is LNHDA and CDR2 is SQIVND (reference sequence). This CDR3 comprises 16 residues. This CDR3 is CASRRAGSQNTGELFF. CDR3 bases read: TGTGCCAGTCGCCGAGCCGGGTCCCAAAACACCGGGGAG. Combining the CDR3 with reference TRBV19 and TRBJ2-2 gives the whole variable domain DGGITQSPKYLFRKEGQNVTLSCEQNLNHDAMYWYRQDPGQGLRLIYYSQIVNDFQKGDIAEGYSVSREKKESFPLTVTSAQKNPTAFYLCASRRAGSQNTGELFFGEGSRLTVL.

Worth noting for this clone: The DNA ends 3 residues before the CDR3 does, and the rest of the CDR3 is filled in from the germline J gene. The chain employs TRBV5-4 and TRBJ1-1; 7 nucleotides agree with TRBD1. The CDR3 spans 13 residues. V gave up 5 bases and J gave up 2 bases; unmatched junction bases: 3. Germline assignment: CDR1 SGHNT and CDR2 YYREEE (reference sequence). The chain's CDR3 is CASSRQGNTEAFF. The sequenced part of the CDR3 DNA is TGTGCCAGCAGTAGACAGGGAAACACTGAA.

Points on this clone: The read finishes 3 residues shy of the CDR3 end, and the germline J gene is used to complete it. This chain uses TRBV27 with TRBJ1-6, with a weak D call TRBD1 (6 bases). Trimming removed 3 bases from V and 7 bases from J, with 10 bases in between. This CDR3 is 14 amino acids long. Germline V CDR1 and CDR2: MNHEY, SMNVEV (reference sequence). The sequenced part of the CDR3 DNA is TGTGCCAGCAGTTTCGGGGGGGCGAATTCACCC. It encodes CASSFGGANSP. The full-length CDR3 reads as CASSFGGANSPLHF.

The CDR3 bases that were read are TGCAGCGTTGGGGAGGGGAGGTACGAG. This codes for CSVGEGRYE. The full CDR3 is CSVGEGRYEQYF. V usage is TRBV29-1 and J usage is TRBJ2-7; TRBD2 aligns across 7 bases. From the germline J gene comes the end of the CDR3, since the read stops 3 residues before it. The CDR3 length is 12 residues. V lost 4 bases to trimming and J lost 4 bases; unmatched junction nucleotides: 4. The V gene's germline CDR1 is SQVTM and CDR2 ANQGSEA.

This CDR3 reads CASSGTSGPATQYF. The CDR3 DNA, read in part, is TGTGCCAGCAGTGGGACTAGCGGGCCGGCGACC. The rearrangement uses TRBV7-8 and TRBJ2-5; 12 positions match TRBD2. Coverage ceases 3 residues before the CDR3 finishes, and the germline J gene fills in the end. V lost 6 bases to trimming and J lost 7 bases; unmatched junction nucleotides: 6. Germline assignment: CDR1 SGHVS and CDR2 FQNEAQ. The CDR3 contains 14 residues.

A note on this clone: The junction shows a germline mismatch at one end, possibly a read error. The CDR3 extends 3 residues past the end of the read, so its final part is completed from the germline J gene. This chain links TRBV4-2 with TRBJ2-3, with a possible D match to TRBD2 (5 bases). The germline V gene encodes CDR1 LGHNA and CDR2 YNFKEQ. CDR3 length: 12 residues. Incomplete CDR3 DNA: TGCGCCAGCAGCCAACGGGGAGATACG. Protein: CASSQRGDT. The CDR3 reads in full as CASSQRGDTQYF.

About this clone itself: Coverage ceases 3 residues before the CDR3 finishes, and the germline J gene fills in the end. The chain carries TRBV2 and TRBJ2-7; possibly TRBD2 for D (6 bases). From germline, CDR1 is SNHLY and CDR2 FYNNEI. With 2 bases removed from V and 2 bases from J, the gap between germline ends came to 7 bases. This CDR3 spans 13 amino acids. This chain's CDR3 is CASSELAPYEQYF. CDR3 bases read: TGTGCCAGCAGTGAACTAGCGCCCTACGAG.

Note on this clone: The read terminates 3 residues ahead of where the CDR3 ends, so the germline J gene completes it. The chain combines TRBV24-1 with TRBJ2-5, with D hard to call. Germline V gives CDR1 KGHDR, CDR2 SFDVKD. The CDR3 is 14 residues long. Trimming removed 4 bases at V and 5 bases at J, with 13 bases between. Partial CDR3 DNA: TGTGCCACCAGTGACCACACAGAATTCGAGACC. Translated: CATSDHTEFET. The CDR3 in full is CATSDHTEFETQYF.

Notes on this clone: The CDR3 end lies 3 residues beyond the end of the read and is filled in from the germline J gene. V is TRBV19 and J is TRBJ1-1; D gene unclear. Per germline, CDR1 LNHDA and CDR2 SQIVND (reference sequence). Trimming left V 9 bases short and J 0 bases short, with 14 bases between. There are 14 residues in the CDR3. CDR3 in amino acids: CASITEGVNTEAFF. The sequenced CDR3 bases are TGTGCCAGCATTACAGAGGGTGTGAACACTGAA.